This T cell receptor beta chain appears in the sequencing data of a study of radiotherapy plus CTLA-4 blockade in lung cancer (dated by TCRdb to 2017 to 2018). For the wider study: Among the enrolled patients, about 19% had an objective response, and 31% reached disease control. Study-level results and caveats: Increased serum interferon-beta after radiation, together with early dynamic changes in blood T cell clones, were reported to be the strongest predictors of response. After treatment with radiotherapy and ipilimumab, TCR clones that came from tumors expanded in the peripheral blood.

The library came from the immunoSEQ multiplex PCR assay. The table was pulled from immuneACCESS by TCRdb, which kept in-frame rearrangements only. Such tables lose some clones; where checked, under half of the loss comes from unresolved V genes, and the rest has no known cause. The sample table holds about 59,000 clones, of which approximately 68% were seen once. The ten largest make up about 8% of the sample. On this clone itself: Its antigen is unknown. Base qualities are not recorded, but no much larger clone differs from it by a single base.

The junction shows trimming of 4 bases on V and 2 bases on J, plus 9 bases between the germline ends. Including cysteine and phenylalanine, the CDR3 has 13 amino acids. Only the CDR3 DNA stays, 39 bases, in frame from base 1. CDR1 and CDR2 were assigned from the germline V gene as SGHDT and YYEEEE. Focal radiation therapy combined with CTLA-4 blockade (ipilimumab) was tested in patients with chemo-refractory metastatic non-small-cell lung cancer. This clonotype was obtained from a human donor with non-small cell lung cancer whose response to radiotherapy plus ipilimumab could not be evaluated. The sample consisted of peripheral blood, taken from a patient treated with radiotherapy plus ipilimumab. The V and J genes are TRBV5-6 and TRBJ1-1; no confident D gene assignment can be made. CDR3 loop: CASSLLGNTEAFF. The nucleotide sequence is given as TGTGCCAGCAGCCTTCTTGGCAACACTGAAGCTTTCTTT.